The 9 T cell receptor beta chains listed next were all sequenced from one sample in a study of blood T cell repertoires in COVID-19. Profiled with immunoSEQ multiplex PCR; TCRdb holds only in-frame clones, not every one. The sample has 150,000 to 200,000 clones; 85% are singletons. Sequenced: peripheral blood. These receptors originate from a human donor with acute or convalescent COVID-19. The donor label of this sample is uncertain.

This clone was seen just once. The V call is TRBV24-1, the J call TRBJ2-5, with D perhaps TRBD1 (5 bases). The V gene lost 0 bases and the J gene lost 4 bases, with 14 bases spanning the gap. Germline assignment: CDR1 KGHDR and CDR2 SFDVKD. The CDR3 is 16 residues long. This chain's CDR3 is CATSDLKDIGSETQYF. CDR3 DNA sequence: TGTGCCACCAGTGATTTGAAGGACATTGGATCAGAGACCCAGTACTTC.

The gene calls are TRBV5-1 and TRBJ1-4; D is ambiguous. The germline V and J ends were trimmed by 0 bases and 7 bases, with 13 bases remaining between them. CDR3 length: 15 amino acids. Germline V lookup: CDR1 SGHRS, CDR2 YFSETQ. The CDR3 nucleotides are TGCGCCAGCAGCTTGGGGGCCGGGGAGAGTGAAAAACTGTTTTTT. Amino acid sequence: CASSLGAGESEKLFF.

The V and J genes are TRBV5-1 and TRBJ2-3, with a weak D call TRBD2 (5 bases). The CDR3 loop spans 14 amino acids. Trimming took off 3 bases at V and 0 bases at J, with 8 bases between the two ends. Germline lookup yields CDR1 SGHRS and CDR2 YFSETQ. The CDR3 spells CASSSRGSTDTQYF. The CDR3 DNA sequence: TGCGCCAGCAGCTCCCGGGGTAGCACAGATACGCAGTATTTT. The full variable domain, rest sourced from reference TRBV5-1 and TRBJ2-3, is KAGVTQTPRYLIKTRGQQVTLSCSPISGHRSVSWYQQTPGQGLQFLFEYFSETQRNKGNFPGRFSGRQFSNSRSEMNVSTLELGDSALYLCASSSRGSTDTQYFGPGTRLTVL.

The chain carries TRBV5-8 and TRBJ2-6, with a possible D match to TRBD1 (6 bases). The CDR3 is made up of 18 amino acids. Trimming removed 5 bases at V and 0 bases at J, with 18 bases between. Germline lookup yields CDR1 SGHTS and CDR2 YDEGEE. CDR3 sequence reads: CASRGRDIWASGANVLTF. The CDR3 region has the DNA TGTGCCAGCAGGGGTCGGGACATTTGGGCCTCTGGGGCCAACGTCCTGACTTTC. The entire variable domain, with the rest obtained from reference TRBV5-8 and TRBJ2-6, is as follows: EAGVTQSPTHLIKTRGQQATLRCSPISGHTSVYWYQQALGLGLQFLLWYDEGEERNRGNFPPRFSGRQFPNYSSELNVNALELEDSALYLCASRGRDIWASGANVLTFGAGSRLTVL.

J is TRBJ1-1 and V is TRBV11-2; 7 bases fit TRBD1. The V segment lost 6 bases and the J segment 12 bases; nucleotides outside the gene matches: 7. The germline V gene has CDR1 SGHAT and CDR2 FQNNGV. This CDR3 contains 11 residues. CDR3 in DNA: TGTGCCAGCAGAGCGACAGGGCGAACTTTCTTT. Residues: CASRATGRTFF.

The table lists this clone with a count of one. The chain couples TRBV7-3 to TRBJ2-3, with 7 bases lining up with TRBD2. V shed 5 bases and J 0 bases; nucleotides not matched to a gene: 5. In germline, CDR1 is SGHTA, CDR2 FQGTGA. The CDR3 contains 15 residues. The CDR3 DNA follows: TGTGCCAGCAGCCGAGCGGGGACCAGCACAGATACGCAGTATTTT. Translating it yields CASSRAGTSTDTQYF.

The chain combines TRBV7-6 with TRBJ1-4, with D hard to call. The germline gives CDR1 SGHVS, CDR2 FNYEAQ. This CDR3 has 15 residues. V was trimmed by 5 bases and J by 8 bases, leaving 18 bases between them. The CDR3 protein is CASSEHGEQPEKLFF. For the CDR3, the DNA is TGTGCCAGCAGCGAACACGGAGAGCAGCCGGAAAAACTGTTTTTT.

The chain joins TRBV13 to TRBJ2-7; D is undetermined. The CDR3 covers 13 residues. Germline CDR1 is PRHDT and CDR2 is FYEKMQ (reference sequence). V lost 3 bases and J lost 0, with 6 bases in between. The DNA of the CDR3 is TGTGCCAGCAGCTTGGGCAACTCCTACGAGCAGTACTTC. The encoded protein is CASSLGNSYEQYF.

The V and J genes are TRBV21-1 and TRBJ1-2; TRBD1, as called in the table, went unchecked against the DNA. TRBV21-1 is an annotated pseudogene. The CDR3 runs 14 residues. The CDR3 nucleotides read TGTGCCAGCAGCCTGGAAGGGGGCGGCTATGGCTACACCTTC. Protein sequence: CASSLEGGGYGYTF.